The sequence of this T cell receptor (beta chain) was determined in a study of blood T cell repertoires in COVID-19. As concerns this clone: One junction end does not reproduce the germline sequence, and a read error may be involved.

CDR3 length: 15 amino acids. Germline lookup yields CDR1 SGHTA and CDR2 FQGNSA. Adults between roughly 18 and 100 years of age took part from 20 to 25 US areas. Source study methods: Amplification from reference gene primers served as the basis for estimated nucleated cell counts. Repertoires were generated with immunoSEQ multiplex PCR, while TCRdb's copy carries only in-frame clones and drops some. V and J calls and clone size are given by that table; D and trimming were obtained from the DNA. Of around 300,000 clones in the sample, roughly 90% are singletons; the top ten hold roughly 1.5%. The clonotype comes from a woman aged 18-35 years with acute COVID-19. V gene TRBV7-2 combines with J gene TRBJ2-7, with 7 nucleotides matching TRBD2. Sample: PBMCs or T cells enriched from blood (not recorded which). Written as DNA, the CDR3 is TGTGCCAGCAGCTTAGGTGGGACTATATTCGTAGAACAGTGCTTC. Translating it yields CASSLGGTIFVEQCF.